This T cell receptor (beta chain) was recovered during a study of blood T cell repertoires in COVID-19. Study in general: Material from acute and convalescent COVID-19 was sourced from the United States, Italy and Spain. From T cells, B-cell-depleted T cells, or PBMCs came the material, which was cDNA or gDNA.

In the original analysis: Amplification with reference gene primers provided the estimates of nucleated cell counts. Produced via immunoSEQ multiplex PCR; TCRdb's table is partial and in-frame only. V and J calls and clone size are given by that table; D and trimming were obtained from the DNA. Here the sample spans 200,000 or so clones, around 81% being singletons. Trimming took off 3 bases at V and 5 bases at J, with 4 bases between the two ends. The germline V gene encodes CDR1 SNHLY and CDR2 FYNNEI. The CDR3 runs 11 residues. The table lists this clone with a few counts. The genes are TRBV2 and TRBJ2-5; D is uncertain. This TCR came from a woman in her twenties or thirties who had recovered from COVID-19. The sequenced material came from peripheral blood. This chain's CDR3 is CASSEEETQYF. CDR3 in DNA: TGTGCCAGCAGTGAGGAGGAGACCCAGTACTTC.